The 23 T cell receptor beta chains listed next were all sequenced from one sample in a study of blood T cells in healthy people across ages. Alongside a J-beta primer mix, a sample-barcoded 5' primer served in a second PCR lasting about 7 to 12 cycles. TCRdb re-derived calls from the 5' RACE reads in MiXCR, one entry per CDR3 protein. This sample has around 670,000 distinct CDR3 sequences, with about 30% found just once. The material sequenced was blood. Receptors were obtained from a woman aged 80 or over in good health.

This sequence joins TRBV19 and TRBJ2-7; D may correspond to TRBD1 or TRBD2 (6 bases each). V was shortened by 7 bases and J by 2 bases, with 15 bases between the two germline ends. This CDR3 comprises 14 residues. In germline, CDR1 is LNHDA, CDR2 SQIVND (reference sequence). The CDR3 region has the DNA TGTGCCAGTAATGGAGGGTGGGGGCCCTACGAGCAGTACTTC. It encodes CASNGGWGPYEQYF.

The chain uses TRBV27 and TRBJ1-5; TRBD1 is a possible D gene (6 bases). The V end was cut by 6 bases, the J end by 7 bases, with 22 bases between. The CDR3 consists of 16 residues. Germline CDR1 is MNHEY and CDR2 is SMNVEV (reference sequence). The CDR3 spells CASRPKQGPRAQPQHF. The CDR3 DNA reads as TGTGCCAGCAGACCTAAACAGGGTCCGAGGGCCCAGCCCCAGCATTTT.

The chain links TRBV6-6 to TRBJ1-1, with TRBD1 as a possible D gene (6 bases). The germline gives CDR1 MNHNY, CDR2 SVGAGI (reference sequence). CDR3 length equals 15 residues. V was clipped by 6 bases and J by 4 bases, with 18 bases between them. CDR3 loop: CASRDSDRLGTEAFF. As DNA, the CDR3 is TGTGCCAGCAGGGATTCCGACAGGCTGGGCACTGAAGCTTTCTTT.

The table lists this clonotype with many counts. J is TRBJ2-1 and V is TRBV5-1; possibly TRBD1 for D (5 bases). The CDR3 has 14 residues. The ends were cut back, 0 bases at V and 3 bases at J, with 7 bases in the middle. Germline V gene lookup returns CDR1 SGHRS and CDR2 YFSETQ. The CDR3 loop reads CASSLGQYYNEQFF. CDR3 coding DNA: TGCGCCAGCAGCTTGGGACAGTACTACAATGAGCAGTTCTTC.

This sequence joins TRBV5-5 and TRBJ2-5, with TRBD1 identical over 9 bases. Germline CDR1 reads SGHKS; CDR2 reads YYEKEE (reference sequence). This CDR3 has 14 amino acids. Germline trimming cut 4 bases from V and 11 bases from J; bases unmatched to any gene: 12. For the CDR3, the DNA is TGTGCCAGCAGCCTCGGGACAGGGAGACGATGGCAGTACTTC. Translation: CASSLGTGRRWQYF. The whole variable domain, remainder taken from reference TRBV5-5 and TRBJ2-5, is DAGVTQSPTHLIKTRGQQVTLRCSPISGHKSVSWYQQVLGQGPQFIFQYYEKEERGRGNFPDRFSARQFPNYSSELNVNALLLGDSALYLCASSLGTGRRWQYFGPGTRLLVL.

This clonotype was seen only a few times. The chain carries TRBV20-1 and TRBJ1-2; D is unresolved. V lost 4 bases and J 3 bases, leaving 12 bases between the germline ends. Germline V gene lookup returns CDR1 DFQATT and CDR2 SNEGSKA (reference sequence). The CDR3 covers 13 residues. The CDR3 region is CSANGGKDYGYTF. The CDR3 nucleotides read TGCAGTGCTAACGGCGGGAAGGACTATGGCTACACCTTC.

The V call is TRBV16, the J call TRBJ1-2; TRBD1 might be the D (5 bases). V was pared by 0 bases and J by 4 bases, with 12 bases between. CDR1 KGHSY and CDR2 FQNENV come from the germline V gene. The CDR3 is 15 amino acids. Written as DNA, the CDR3 is TGTGCCAGCAGCCAATCAGGGGCATCAGCCTATGGCTACACCTTC. Its translation: CASSQSGASAYGYTF.

In this sample, this clonotype turned up many times. The chain links TRBV6-1 to TRBJ1-2, with D perhaps matching TRBD1 (5 bases). Germline V gives CDR1 MNHNS, CDR2 SASEGT. With 7 bases removed from V and 6 bases from J, the gap between germline ends came to 12 bases. The CDR3 is 12 residues long. The CDR3 DNA sequence: TGTGCCAGCAATCAGGGAAGGGATGGCTACACCTTC. Protein: CASNQGRDGYTF.

This clonotype turned up a few times. V usage is TRBV14 and J usage is TRBJ2-4, with D possibly being TRBD1 or TRBD2 (5 bases each). V was clipped by 5 bases and J by 1 base, with 12 bases between them. The CDR3 is 15 residues long. Germline V gives CDR1 SGHDN, CDR2 FVKESK. The CDR3 sequence: CASSSGPVAKNIQYF. The CDR3 nucleotides are TGTGCCAGCAGCTCGGGGCCGGTGGCCAAAAACATTCAGTACTTC. The full variable domain, rest sourced from reference TRBV14 and TRBJ2-4, is EAGVTQFPSHSVIEKGQTVTLRCDPISGHDNLYWYRRVMGKEIKFLLHFVKESKQDESGMPNNRFLAERTGGTYSTLKVQPAELEDSGVYFCASSSGPVAKNIQYFGAGTRLSVL.

About this clonotype: This may arise from a read error, as a much more abundant clone is one base away. V is TRBV6-2 or TRBV6-3 and J is TRBJ2-7; the match to TRBD1 covers 9 bases. The CDR3 contains 14 residues. Losses at the gene ends were 7 bases for V and 4 bases for J; bases not matched to a gene: 8. Germline-derived CDR1 and CDR2 are MNHEY and SVGEGT. The CDR3 loop reads CASNSPGTGYEQYF. The CDR3 nucleotides are TGTGCCAGCAATTCCCCCGGGACAGGGTACGAGCAGTACTTC.

This chain links TRBV29-1 with TRBJ1-1; D possibly corresponds to TRBD1 (5 bases). The V end was cut by 5 bases, the J end by 5 bases, with 12 bases between. The germline V gene encodes CDR1 SQVTM and CDR2 ANQGSEA. The CDR3 covers 12 residues. This CDR3 is CSVRGLGTEAFF. The CDR3, as DNA: TGCAGCGTTCGGGGGTTGGGGACTGAAGCTTTCTTT.

The chain joins TRBV30 to TRBJ2-2; 8 nucleotides agree with TRBD2. With V trimmed by 5 bases and J by 3 bases, 5 bases remained unmatched. Per the germline V gene, CDR1 is GTSNPN and CDR2 is SVGIG (reference sequence). The CDR3 totals 14 residues. The CDR3 protein is CAWATSAHTGELFF. The CDR3 region has the DNA TGTGCCTGGGCGACTAGCGCACACACCGGGGAGCTGTTTTTT.

Remarks on this clonotype: This sequence may be a read error, since a much larger clone differs from it by one base. The chain links TRBV12-1 to TRBJ2-7; the D call of TRBD1 is as the table states it, not checked on the DNA. TRBV12-1 is given as a pseudogene. The CDR3 sequence is 14 residues long. For the CDR3, the DNA is TGTGCCAGCAGCTCGGGACAGGGCTACCACGAGCAGTACTTC. Translated: CASSSGQGYHEQYF.

This clonotype was observed many times. The rearrangement joins TRBV3-1 to TRBJ2-1; 10 bases match TRBD2. This CDR3 has 19 amino acids. V trimming: 4 bases; J trimming: 7 bases; junction bases outside the gene matches: 19. Germline V gives CDR1 LGHDT, CDR2 YNNKEL (reference sequence). CDR3 bases: TGTGCCAGCAGCCGCCCCCCCCCGGGAGCGGGGGGGGATCTAAATGAGCAGTTCTTC. This translates into CASSRPPPGAGGDLNEQFF.

V is TRBV20-1 and J is TRBJ1-5; D ambiguous. Germline V CDR1 and CDR2: DFQATT, SNEGSKA (reference sequence). V lost 1 base to trimming and J lost 5 bases, with 12 bases between them. The length of the CDR3 is 14 residues. The DNA of the CDR3 is TGCAGTGCTAGAGTTAGGCAGGACTATCAGCCCCAGCATTTT. This translates into CSARVRQDYQPQHF.

In its sample, this clonotype was seen a few times. The genes are TRBV5-6 and TRBJ1-1; 11 nucleotides line up with TRBD1. The V and J ends lost 4 bases and 5 bases, in that order; junction bases with no gene match: 7. Germline-derived CDR1 and CDR2 are SGHDT and YYEEEE. CDR3 size: 15 residues. The CDR3 region has the DNA TGTGCCAGCAGCCGGACAGGGGGCGCGTTTACTGAAGCTTTCTTT. Protein: CASSRTGGAFTEAFF.

The CDR3 is CARSGGLVETQYF. For the CDR3, the DNA is TGTGCCAGAAGCGGGGGGTTGGTAGAGACCCAGTACTTC. This chain links TRBV30 with TRBJ2-5; 9 bases are a match to TRBD2. V lost 8 bases, J lost 4 bases, and 8 bases stayed unmatched. This CDR3 spans 13 amino acids. CDR1 is GTSNPN and CDR2 is SVGIG in the germline V gene (reference sequence).

This clonotype was found many times. V is TRBV25-1 and J is TRBJ2-3; D is unresolved. This CDR3 comprises 14 residues. Germline CDR1 and CDR2: MGHDK and SYGVNS. Trimming stripped 4 bases from V and 0 bases from J, with 8 bases between. DNA for the CDR3: TGTGCCAGCAGTGTAGCTAGTAGCACAGATACGCAGTATTTT. Residues: CASSVASSTDTQYF.

This rearrangement joins TRBV5-1 to TRBJ1-5, with 7 bases fitting TRBD1. The trim removed 3 bases at V and 3 bases at J, leaving 12 bases unmatched. This CDR3 is 17 amino acids long. Germline lookup yields CDR1 SGHRS and CDR2 YFSETQ. As DNA, the CDR3 is TGCGCCAGCAGCTGGGCCAAACGGGACAGCTTCAATCAGCCCCAGCATTTT. Protein sequence: CASSWAKRDSFNQPQHF.

This clonotype was seen many times. This chain uses TRBV18 with TRBJ1-5; D unresolved. Trimming pared 3 bases from V and 9 bases from J, leaving 12 bases between. The CDR3 has 13 residues. Germline V lookup: CDR1 KGHSH, CDR2 LQKENI. The CDR3 loop is CASSPEALGPQHF. CDR3 nucleotide sequence: TGTGCCAGCTCACCCGAGGCGCTGGGGCCCCAGCATTTT.

About this clonotype itself: This clone may be a read error of a much larger clone one base away. The genes are TRBV28 and TRBJ2-4, with D hard to call. The DNA end favors TRBJ2-5, so the J call may be wrong. The germline CDR1 and CDR2 sequences are MDHEN and SYDVKM. The CDR3 is made up of 13 amino acids. CDR3 sequence reads: CASRLTLEETQYF. CDR3 sequence (DNA): TGTGCCAGCAGGTTAACCCTCGAAGAGACCCAGTACTTC.

This clonotype has only a few counts. The chain recombines TRBV2 with TRBJ1-1, with D tentatively TRBD1 (6 bases). This CDR3 is 14 amino acids long. Germline V lookup: CDR1 SNHLY, CDR2 FYNNEI. The germline V and J ends were trimmed by 3 bases and 1 base, with 9 bases remaining between them. The CDR3 coding sequence is TGTGCCAGCAGTGACAGGGGCTCGAACACTGAAGCTTTCTTT. Translating it yields CASSDRGSNTEAFF. Looking up the rest from reference TRBV2 and TRBJ1-1 gives the full variable domain: EPEVTQTPSHQVTQMGQEVILRCVPISNHLYFYWYRQILGQKVEFLVSFYNNEISEKSEIFDDQFSVERPDGSNFTLKIRSTKLEDSAMYFCASSDRGSNTEAFFGQGTRLTVV.

This clonotype was counted a few times. The rearrangement uses TRBV27 and TRBJ1-4, with a weak D call TRBD1 (5 bases). From germline, CDR1 is MNHEY and CDR2 SMNVEV (reference sequence). The CDR3 runs 15 residues. V lost 7 bases to trimming and J lost 5 bases, with 17 bases between them. CDR3 amino acids: CASTLRAGGNEKLFF. The CDR3 coding sequence is TGTGCCAGCACACTCAGGGCCGGAGGAAATGAAAAACTGTTTTTT.